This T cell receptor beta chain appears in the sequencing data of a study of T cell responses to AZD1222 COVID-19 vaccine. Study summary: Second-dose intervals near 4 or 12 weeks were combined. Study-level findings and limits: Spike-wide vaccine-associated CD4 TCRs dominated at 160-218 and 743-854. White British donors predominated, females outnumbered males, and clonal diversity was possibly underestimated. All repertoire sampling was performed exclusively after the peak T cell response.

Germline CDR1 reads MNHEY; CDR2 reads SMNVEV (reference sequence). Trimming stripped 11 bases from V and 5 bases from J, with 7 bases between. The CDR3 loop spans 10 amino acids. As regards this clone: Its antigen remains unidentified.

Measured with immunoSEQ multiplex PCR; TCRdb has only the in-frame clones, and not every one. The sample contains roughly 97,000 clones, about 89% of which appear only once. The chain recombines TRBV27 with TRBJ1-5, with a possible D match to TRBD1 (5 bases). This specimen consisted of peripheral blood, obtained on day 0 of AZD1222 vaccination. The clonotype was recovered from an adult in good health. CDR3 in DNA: TGTGCCGCGGGGGATCAGCCCCAGCATTTT. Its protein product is CAAGDQPQHF.